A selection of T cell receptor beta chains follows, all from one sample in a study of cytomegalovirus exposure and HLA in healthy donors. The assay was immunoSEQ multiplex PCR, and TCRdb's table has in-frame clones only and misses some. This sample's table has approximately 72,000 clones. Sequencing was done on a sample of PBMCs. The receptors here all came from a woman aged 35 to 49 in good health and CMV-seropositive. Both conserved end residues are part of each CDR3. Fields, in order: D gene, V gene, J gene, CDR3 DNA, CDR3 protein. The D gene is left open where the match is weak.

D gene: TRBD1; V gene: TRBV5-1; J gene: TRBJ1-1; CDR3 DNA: TGCGCCACCGGACAGGGTTTGGGTGAAGCTTTCTTT; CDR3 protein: CATGQGLGEAFF
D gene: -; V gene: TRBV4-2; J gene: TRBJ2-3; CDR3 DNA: TGTGCCAGCAGCCAAGATACCAGGGTAAATACGCAGTATTTT; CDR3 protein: CASSQDTRVNTQYF
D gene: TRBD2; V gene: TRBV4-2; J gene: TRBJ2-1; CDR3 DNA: TGTGCCAGCAGCCCGCCGTCGGGGGTGGCGGGGGGGCCTCGGTCCTACAATGAGCAGTTCTTC; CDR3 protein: CASSPPSGVAGGPRSYNEQFF
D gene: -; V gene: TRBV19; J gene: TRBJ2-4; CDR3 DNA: TGTGCCAGTAGTGTAGTGGGGGCATTTCAGTACTTC; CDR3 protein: CASSVVGAFQYF
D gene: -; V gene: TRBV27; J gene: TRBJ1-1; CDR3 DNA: TGTGCCAGCAGTTTGCGGACCGACTATGAAGCTTTCTTT; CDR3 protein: CASSLRTDYEAFF
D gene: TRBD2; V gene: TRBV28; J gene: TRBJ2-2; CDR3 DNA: TGTGCCAGCAGAGACGGATTGGACTCAACTCAGCGGGAAGTCAGCACCGGGGAGCTGTTTTTT; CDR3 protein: CASRDGLDSTQREVSTGELFF
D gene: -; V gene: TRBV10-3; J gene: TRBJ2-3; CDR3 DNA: TGTGCCATCAGTGACAGAAACAGGGCCTCCACAGATACGCAGTATTTT; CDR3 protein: CAISDRNRASTDTQYF
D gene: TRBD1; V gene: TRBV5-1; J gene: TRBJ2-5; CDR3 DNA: TGCGCCAGCAGCGGCTCGGGACAGGGAGAGACCCAGTACTTC; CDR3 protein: CASSGSGQGETQYF
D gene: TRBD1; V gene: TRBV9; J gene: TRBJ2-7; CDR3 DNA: TGTGCCAGCAGCTCCCGACAGGGCCCCTACGAGCAGTACTTC; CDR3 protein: CASSSRQGPYEQYF
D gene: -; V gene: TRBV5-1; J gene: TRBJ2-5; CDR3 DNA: TGCGCCAGCAGCCCCTCAAATCCAGAAGAGACCCAGTACTTC; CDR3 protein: CASSPSNPEETQYF
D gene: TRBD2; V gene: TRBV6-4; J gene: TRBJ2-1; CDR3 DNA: TGTGCCAGCAGTGACACTAGCGGGGGGGCCAATGAGCAGTTCTTC; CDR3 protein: CASSDTSGGANEQFF
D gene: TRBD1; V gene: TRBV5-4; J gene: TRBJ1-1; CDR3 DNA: TGTGCCAGCAGCTTCCGGGACAGGGACACTGAAGCTTTCTTT; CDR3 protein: CASSFRDRDTEAFF
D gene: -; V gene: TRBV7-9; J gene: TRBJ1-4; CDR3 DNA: TGTGCCAGCAGCTTAGAGGGGGAAAAACTGTTTTTT; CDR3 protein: CASSLEGEKLFF
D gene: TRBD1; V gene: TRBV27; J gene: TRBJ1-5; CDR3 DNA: TGTGCCAGCAGACCTTCCACAGGGGGCAATCAGCCCCAGCATTTT; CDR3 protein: CASRPSTGGNQPQHF
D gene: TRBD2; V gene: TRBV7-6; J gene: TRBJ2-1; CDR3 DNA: TGTGCCAGCAGCTCAGGCGGGAGTCGGAATGAGCAGTTCTTC; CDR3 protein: CASSSGGSRNEQFF
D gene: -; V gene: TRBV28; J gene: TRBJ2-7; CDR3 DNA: TGTGCCAGCAGAGGAGGGGGCGGGCGATCCTACGAGCAGTACTTC; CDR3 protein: CASRGGGGRSYEQYF
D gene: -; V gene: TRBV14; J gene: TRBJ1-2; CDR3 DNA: TGTGCCAGCAGCCAAGTGCGTTTGCGTGGCTACACCTTC; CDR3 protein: CASSQVRLRGYTF
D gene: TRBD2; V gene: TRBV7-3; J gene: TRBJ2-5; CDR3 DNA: TGTGCCAGCAGCGACGGACTAGCGGGAAAGACCCAGTACTTC; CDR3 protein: CASSDGLAGKTQYF
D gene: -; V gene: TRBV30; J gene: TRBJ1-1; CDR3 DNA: TGTGCCTGGAGTGTAGAGGGTAGGTGGGCTTTCTTT; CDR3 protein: CAWSVEGRWAFF
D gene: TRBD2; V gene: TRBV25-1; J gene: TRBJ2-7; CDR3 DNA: TGTGCCAGCAGTGACGTTTCGTGGGAGGGGTCCTACGAGCAGTACTTC; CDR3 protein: CASSDVSWEGSYEQYF
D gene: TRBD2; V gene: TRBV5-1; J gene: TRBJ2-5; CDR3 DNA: TGCGCCAGCAGCTTGGGGGCTCTAGCGGGGGTTCGAGAGGCCCAGTACTTC; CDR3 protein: CASSLGALAGVREAQYF
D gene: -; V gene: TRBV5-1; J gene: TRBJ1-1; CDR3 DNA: TGCGCCAGCAGCTTGGGGCAGGTGAACACTGAAGCTTTCTTT; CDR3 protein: CASSLGQVNTEAFF
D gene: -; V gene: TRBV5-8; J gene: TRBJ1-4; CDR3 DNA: TGTGCCAGCAGCTCCCGCGGGGCGGAAGAAAAACTGTTTTTT; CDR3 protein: CASSSRGAEEKLFF
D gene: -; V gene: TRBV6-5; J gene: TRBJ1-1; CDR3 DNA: TGTGCCAGCAGTTGGGGGCGTAGCGCTGAAGCTTTCTTT; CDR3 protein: CASSWGRSAEAFF
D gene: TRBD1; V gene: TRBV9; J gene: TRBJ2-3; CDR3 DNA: TGTGCCAGCAGCGTAGGTAACAGGGGGGCCACAGATACGCAGTATTTT; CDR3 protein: CASSVGNRGATDTQYF
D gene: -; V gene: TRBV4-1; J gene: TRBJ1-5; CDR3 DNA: TGCGCCAGCAGCCCTGGACAGATCAATCAGCCCCAGCATTTT; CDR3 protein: CASSPGQINQPQHF
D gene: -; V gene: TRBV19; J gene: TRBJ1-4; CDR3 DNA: TGTGCCAGTCCCAGGGCACGGCGGGAAAAACTGTTTTTT; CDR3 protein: CASPRARREKLFF
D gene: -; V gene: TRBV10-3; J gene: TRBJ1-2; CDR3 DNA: TGTGCCACACAGGTCACGACGGAAAACTATGGCTACACCTTC; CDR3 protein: CATQVTTENYGYTF
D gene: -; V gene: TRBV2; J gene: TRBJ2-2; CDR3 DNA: TGTGCCAGCAGGCAGGAGAACACCGGGGAGCTGTTTTTT; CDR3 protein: CASRQENTGELFF
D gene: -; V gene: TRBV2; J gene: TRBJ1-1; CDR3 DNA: TGTGCCAGCGGCGGCACTGAAGCTTTCTTT; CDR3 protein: CASGGTEAFF
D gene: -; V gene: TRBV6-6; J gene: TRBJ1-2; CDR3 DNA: TGTGCCAGCAGTTACGGGGAGAAGTCCTATGGCTACACCTTC; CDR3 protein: CASSYGEKSYGYTF
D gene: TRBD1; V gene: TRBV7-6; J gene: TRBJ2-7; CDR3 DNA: TGTGCCAGCAGCACGCGACAGGGGGCAGGCGAGCAGTACTTC; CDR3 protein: CASSTRQGAGEQYF
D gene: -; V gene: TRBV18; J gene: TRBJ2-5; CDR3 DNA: TGTGCCAGCTCTCAAAGCGGGGAGACCCAGTACTTC; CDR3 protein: CASSQSGETQYF
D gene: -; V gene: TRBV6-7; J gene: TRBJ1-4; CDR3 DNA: TGTGCCAGCAGTTCAGGGCCAACTAATGAAAAACTGTTTTTT; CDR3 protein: CASSSGPTNEKLFF
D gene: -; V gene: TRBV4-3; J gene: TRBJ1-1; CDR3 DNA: TGCGCCAGCAGCCAAGATCTTGAGGGTTTGGGTACTGAAGCTTTCTTT; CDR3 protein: CASSQDLEGLGTEAFF
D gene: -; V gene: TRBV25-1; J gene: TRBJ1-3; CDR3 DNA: TGTGCCAGCAGGGAGGATCACTCTGGAAACACCATATATTTT; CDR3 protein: CASREDHSGNTIYF
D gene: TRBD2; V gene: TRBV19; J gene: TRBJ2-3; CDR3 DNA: TGTGCCAGTAAGGAGCGGGGAGATACGCAGTATTTT; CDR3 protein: CASKERGDTQYF
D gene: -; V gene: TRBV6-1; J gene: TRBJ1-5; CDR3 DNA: TGTGCCAGCAGTGCAGCGTGGACAGTCAATCAGCCCCAGCATTTT; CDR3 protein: CASSAAWTVNQPQHF
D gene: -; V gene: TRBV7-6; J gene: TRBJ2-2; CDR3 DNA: TGTGCCAGCAGCTTAGCGGTCACTCGAACCGGGGAGCTGTTTTTT; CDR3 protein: CASSLAVTRTGELFF
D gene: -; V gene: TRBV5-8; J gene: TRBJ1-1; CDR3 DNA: TGTGCCAGCAGCTTGGGTGGTAGTGGGAGGGCTTTCTTT; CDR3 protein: CASSLGGSGRAFF
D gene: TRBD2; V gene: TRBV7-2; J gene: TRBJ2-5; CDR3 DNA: TGTGCCAGCACCCAAGCGGGGGTTCAAGAGACCCAGTACTTC; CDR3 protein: CASTQAGVQETQYF
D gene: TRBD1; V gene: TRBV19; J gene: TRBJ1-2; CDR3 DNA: TGTGCCAGTAGTCTTCGACAGGGAACCTCCTATGGCTACACCTTC; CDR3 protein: CASSLRQGTSYGYTF
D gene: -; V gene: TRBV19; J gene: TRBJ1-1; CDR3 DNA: TGTGCCAGTAGTATAGCCTTGGGAGTGAACACTGAAGCTTTCTTT; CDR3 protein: CASSIALGVNTEAFF
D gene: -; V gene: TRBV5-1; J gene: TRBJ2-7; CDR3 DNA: TGCGCCAGCACCTTGGGTTCTATCCCCCGCGAGCAGTACTTC; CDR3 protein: CASTLGSIPREQYF
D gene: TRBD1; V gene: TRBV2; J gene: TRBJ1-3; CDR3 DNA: TGTGCCAGCAGTGAACCACAGGGGTGGGGAAACACCATATATTTT; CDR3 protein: CASSEPQGWGNTIYF
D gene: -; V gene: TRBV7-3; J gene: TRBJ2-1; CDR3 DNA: TGTGCCAGCAGCTTAGTCCTTTACAATGAGCAGTTCTTC; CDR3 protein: CASSLVLYNEQFF
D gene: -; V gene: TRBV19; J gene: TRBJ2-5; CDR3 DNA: TGTGCCAGTAGTATTCTTGATCAGGGGGGAGAGACCCAGTACTTC; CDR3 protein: CASSILDQGGETQYF
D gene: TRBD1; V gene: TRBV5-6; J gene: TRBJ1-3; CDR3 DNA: TGTGCCAGTATAAGACAGGGATCTCAAGGAAACACCATATATTTT; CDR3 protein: CASIRQGSQGNTIYF
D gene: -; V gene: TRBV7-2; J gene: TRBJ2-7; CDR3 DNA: TGTGCCAGCAGCATTCCGGGGAGTTACGAGCAGTACTTC; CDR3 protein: CASSIPGSYEQYF
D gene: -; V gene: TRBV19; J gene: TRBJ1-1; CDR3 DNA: TGTGCCAGTAGCATACCAGGGGATTACACTGAAGCTTTCTTT; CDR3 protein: CASSIPGDYTEAFF
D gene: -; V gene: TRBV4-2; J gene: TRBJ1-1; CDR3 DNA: TGTGCCAGCAGCCAAGACGTGAACACTGAAGCTTTCTTT; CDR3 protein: CASSQDVNTEAFF
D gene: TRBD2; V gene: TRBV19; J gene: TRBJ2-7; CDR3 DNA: TGTGCCAGCCGCAAGACGACTAGCGGAGACTCCTACGAGCAGTACTTC; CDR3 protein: CASRKTTSGDSYEQYF
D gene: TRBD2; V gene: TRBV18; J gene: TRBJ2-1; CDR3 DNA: TGTGCCAGCTCACCCAAACTAGCGGACAATGAGCAGTTCTTC; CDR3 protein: CASSPKLADNEQFF
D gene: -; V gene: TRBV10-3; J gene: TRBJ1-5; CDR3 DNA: TGTGCCATCAGTGAGTCTAGCTATCAGCCCCAGCATTTT; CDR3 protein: CAISESSYQPQHF
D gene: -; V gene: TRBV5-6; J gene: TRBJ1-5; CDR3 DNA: TGTGCCAGCAGCCCTGGCCCGGGGTCGGGGCAGCCCCAGCATTTT; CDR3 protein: CASSPGPGSGQPQHF
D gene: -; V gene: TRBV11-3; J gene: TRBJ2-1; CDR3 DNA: TGTGCCAGCAGCACTGGTATTGGGGCCGGGAATGAGCAGTTCTTC; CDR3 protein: CASSTGIGAGNEQFF
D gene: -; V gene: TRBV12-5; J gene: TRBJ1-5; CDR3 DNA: TGTGCTAGTGGCCGGGTTACGGGTCAGCCCCAGCATTTT; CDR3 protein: CASGRVTGQPQHF
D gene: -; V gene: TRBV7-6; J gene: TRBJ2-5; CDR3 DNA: TGTGCCAGCAGCCCCCTGGGGAGGCAAGAGACCCAGTACTTC; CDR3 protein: CASSPLGRQETQYF
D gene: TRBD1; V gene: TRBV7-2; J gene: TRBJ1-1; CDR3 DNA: TGTGCCAGCAGTCGACAGGGGGGGAACACTGAAGCTTTCTTT; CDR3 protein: CASSRQGGNTEAFF
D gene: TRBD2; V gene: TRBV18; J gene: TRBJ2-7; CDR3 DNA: TGTGCCAGCTCACCTGGGACTAGCGGGAGCTACGAGCAGTACTTC; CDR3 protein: CASSPGTSGSYEQYF